Included here is one TCR beta chain sequence, with context. Its antigen is unknown. No conserved phenylalanine or tryptophan is present at the end of the CDR3, so a read error is the likely explanation. A primer matching the constant region was used to make TCR beta cDNA from 500 ng of total RNA. ARM-PCR, slightly modified, supplied the TCR beta libraries through three nested multiplex PCR rounds. Running 10 cycles apiece, the first two PCR rounds relied on TRBV1-TRBV30 forward primers together with a C-beta reverse primer. Via MiXCR, TCRdb re-called the multiplex PCR reads, giving one row per CDR3 protein. The sample lists roughly 120,000 distinct CDR3 sequences, 65% to 75% occurring once. The data stem from a study of tumor-infiltrating lymphocytes in primary liver carcinoma. Whole-study context: The five patients, who were men and women, ranged in age from 30 to 69 years.

Study-level points and caveats: The study found a significantly higher top-250-clone fraction in tumors than in blood (p = 0.039). Pairs comparing tumor with adjacent tissue or blood overlapped less than pairs drawn from tumor regions.

The CDR3 sequence is 13 residues long. V dropped 3 bases and J dropped 2 bases, with 8 bases sitting between them. Scientists recovered RNA and DNA together from roughly 20-30 mg of unsorted bulk tissue. Treatment of the patients' primary liver carcinoma consisted of surgical resection. This TCR was recovered from a woman aged 55-69 years with primary liver carcinoma and hepatitis B virus infection. V gene TRBV12-3 or TRBV12-4 combines with J gene TRBJ2-7; D uncertain. Sequences were obtained from tumor-adjacent normal liver tissue. The chain's CDR3 is CASSFARTYEQYL. CDR3 in DNA: TGTGCCAGCAGTTTCGCCAGGACCTACGAGCAGTACCTC.